The TCR beta chain under discussion was sequenced for a study of response to subunit inactivated influenza vaccine. About this clonotype itself: Antigen: not known.

Broader study findings: Every seasonal influenza vaccination brings in few new T cells, the authors suggested.

Via MiXCR, TCRdb re-called the RT-PCR reads, giving one row per CDR3 protein. The sample has more than 200,000 distinct CDR3 sequences, less than 15% seen once. The germline CDR1 and CDR2 sequences are LNHDA and SQIVND (reference sequence). Trimming took off 6 bases at V and 1 base at J, with 14 bases between the two ends. This CDR3 is built from 15 residues. The chain recombines TRBV19 with TRBJ2-3; D is possibly TRBD1 or TRBD2 (5 bases each). The origin of this receptor is a man aged 45 to 65 who received an inactivated influenza vaccine. Here the sequenced sample was non-naive T cells sorted from PBMCs, taken around two weeks before vaccination. CDR3 bases: TGTGCCAGTAGAACTATGGGGCGGGGCACAGATACGCAGTATTTT. Translation: CASRTMGRGTDTQYF.